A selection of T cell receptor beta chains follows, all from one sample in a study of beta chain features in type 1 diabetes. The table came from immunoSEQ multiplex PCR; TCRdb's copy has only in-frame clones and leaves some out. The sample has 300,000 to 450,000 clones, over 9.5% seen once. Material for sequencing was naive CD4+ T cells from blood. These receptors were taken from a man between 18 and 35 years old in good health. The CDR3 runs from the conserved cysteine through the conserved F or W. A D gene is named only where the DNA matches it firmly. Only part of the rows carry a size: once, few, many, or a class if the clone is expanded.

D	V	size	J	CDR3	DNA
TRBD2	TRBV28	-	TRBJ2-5	CASSLLGTTTGETQYF	TGTGCCAGCAGTTTACTTGGGACTACCACCGGAGAGACCCAGTACTTC
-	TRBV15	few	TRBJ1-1	CATSPHPGGTEAFF	TGTGCCACCAGCCCTCATCCGGGGGGCACTGAAGCTTTCTTT
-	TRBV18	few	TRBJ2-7	CASSPPDRAYEQYF	TGTGCCAGCTCACCCCCCGACAGAGCCTACGAGCAGTACTTC
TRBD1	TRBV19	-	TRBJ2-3	CASSIDRTGYTDTQYF	TGTGCCAGTAGTATAGACCGGACAGGGTACACAGATACGCAGTATTTT
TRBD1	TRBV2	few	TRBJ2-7	CARRQGISYEQYF	TGTGCCAGAAGACAGGGGATCTCCTACGAGCAGTACTTC
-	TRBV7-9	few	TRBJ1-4	CASSRGTGVVEKLFF	TGTGCCAGCAGCCGCGGGACCGGGGTCGTGGAAAAACTGTTTTTT
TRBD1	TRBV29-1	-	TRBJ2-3	CSTGTVLTDTQYF	TGCAGCACCGGGACAGTATTAACAGATACGCAGTATTTT
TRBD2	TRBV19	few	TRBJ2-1	CASSITHMGLAGDRHEQFF	TGTGCCAGTAGTATTACCCACATGGGACTAGCGGGAGACCGGCATGAGCAGTTCTTC
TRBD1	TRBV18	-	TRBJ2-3	CASSLQGATGTDTQYF	TGTGCCAGCTCATTACAGGGGGCTACTGGCACAGATACGCAGTATTTT
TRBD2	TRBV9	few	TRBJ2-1	CASSVGVAGGHYNEQFF	TGTGCCAGCAGCGTAGGGGTTGCGGGGGGCCACTACAATGAGCAGTTCTTC
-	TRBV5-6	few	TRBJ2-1	CASAAGAYSASEQFF	TGTGCCAGCGCCGCAGGTGCGTATAGCGCTAGCGAGCAGTTCTTC
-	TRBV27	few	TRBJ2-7	CASSFTRVRTAFYEQYF	TGTGCCAGCAGTTTTACCCGGGTTCGGACAGCCTTCTACGAGCAGTACTTC
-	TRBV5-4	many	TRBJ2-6	CASSLASGANVLTF	TGTGCCAGCAGCTTGGCGTCTGGGGCCAACGTCCTGACTTTC
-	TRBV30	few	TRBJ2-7	CAWSGGINEQYF	TGTGCCTGGAGTGGAGGGATCAACGAGCAGTACTTC
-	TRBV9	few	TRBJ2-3	CASSKGTSDTDTQYF	TGTGCCAGCAGCAAGGGGACTTCGGATACAGATACGCAGTATTTT
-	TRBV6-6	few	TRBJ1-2	CASSRPGHGYGYTF	TGTGCCAGCAGTAGACCGGGACACGGATATGGCTACACCTTC
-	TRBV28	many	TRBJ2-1	CASKLRYNEQFF	TGTGCCTCCAAGCTTCGGTACAATGAGCAGTTCTTC
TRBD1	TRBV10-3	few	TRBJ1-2	CAISEQGVFGYTF	TGTGCCATCAGTGAGCAGGGGGTGTTTGGCTACACCTTC
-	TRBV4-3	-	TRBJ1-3	CASSLTVAGDTIYF	TGCGCCAGCAGCCTGACCGTCGCGGGGGACACCATATATTTT
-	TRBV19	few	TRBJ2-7	CASSIGQLPYEQYF	TGTGCCAGTAGTATCGGACAACTCCCCTACGAGCAGTACTTC
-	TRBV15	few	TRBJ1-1	CATSLYRNTEAFF	TGTGCCACCAGCCTTTATAGAAATACTGAAGCTTTCTTT
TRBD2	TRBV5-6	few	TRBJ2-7	CASSPTGGAYEQYF	TGTGCCAGCAGCCCTACTGGGGGGGCCTACGAGCAGTACTTC
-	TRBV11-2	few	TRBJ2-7	CASSLDHEQYF	TGTGCCAGCAGCTTAGATCATGAGCAGTACTTC
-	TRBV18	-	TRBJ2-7	CASSPSVNEQYF	TGTGCCAGCTCACCTTCCGTAAACGAGCAGTACTTC
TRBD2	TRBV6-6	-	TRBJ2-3	CASRHSGSVDTQYF	TGTGCCAGCAGACATAGCGGGAGTGTAGATACGCAGTATTTT
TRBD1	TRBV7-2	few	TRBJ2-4	CASRQGAAKNIQYF	TGTGCCAGCAGGCAGGGGGCGGCCAAAAACATTCAGTACTTC
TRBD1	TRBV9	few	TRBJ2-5	CASSPGQLKETQYF	TGTGCCAGCAGCCCGGGACAGCTCAAAGAGACCCAGTACTTC
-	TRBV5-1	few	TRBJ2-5	CASSDGVGETQYF	TGCGCCAGCAGCGACGGGGTCGGGGAGACCCAGTACTTC
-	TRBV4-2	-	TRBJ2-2	CASSQDKTPPGTGELFF	TGTGCCAGCAGCCAAGATAAGACGCCGCCAGGTACCGGGGAGCTGTTTTTT